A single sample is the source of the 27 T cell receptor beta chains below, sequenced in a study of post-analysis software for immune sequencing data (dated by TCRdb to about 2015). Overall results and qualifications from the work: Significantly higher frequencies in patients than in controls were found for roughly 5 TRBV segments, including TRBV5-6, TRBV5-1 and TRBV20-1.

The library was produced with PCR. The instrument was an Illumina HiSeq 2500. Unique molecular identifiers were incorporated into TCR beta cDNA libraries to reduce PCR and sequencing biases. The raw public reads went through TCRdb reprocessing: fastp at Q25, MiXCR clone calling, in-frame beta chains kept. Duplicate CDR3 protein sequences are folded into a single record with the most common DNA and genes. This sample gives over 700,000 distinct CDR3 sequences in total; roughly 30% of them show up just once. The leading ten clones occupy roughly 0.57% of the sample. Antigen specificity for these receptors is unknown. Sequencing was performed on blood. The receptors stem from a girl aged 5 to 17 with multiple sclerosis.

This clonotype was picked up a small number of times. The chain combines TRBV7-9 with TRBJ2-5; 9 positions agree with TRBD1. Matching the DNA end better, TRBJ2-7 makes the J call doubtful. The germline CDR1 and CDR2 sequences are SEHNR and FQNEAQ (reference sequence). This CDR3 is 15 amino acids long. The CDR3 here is CASSLTGTGKGEQYF. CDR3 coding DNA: TGTGCCAGCAGCCTTACCGGGACAGGGAAAGGCGAGCAGTACTTC.

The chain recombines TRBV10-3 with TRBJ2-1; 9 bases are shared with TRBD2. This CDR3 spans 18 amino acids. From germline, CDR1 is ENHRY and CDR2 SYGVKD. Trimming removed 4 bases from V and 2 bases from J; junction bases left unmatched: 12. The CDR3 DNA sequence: TGTGCCATCAGTGGGATCGGCGGGGGGGCCAAGACCTACAATGAGCAGTTCTTC. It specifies CAISGIGGGAKTYNEQFF.

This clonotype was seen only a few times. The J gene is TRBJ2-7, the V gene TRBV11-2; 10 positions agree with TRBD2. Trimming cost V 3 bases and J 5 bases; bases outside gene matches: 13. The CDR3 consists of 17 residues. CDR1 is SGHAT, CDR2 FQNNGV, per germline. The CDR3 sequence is CASSFRLAGGPGNEQYF. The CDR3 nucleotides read TGTGCCAGCAGCTTTCGGTTAGCGGGAGGCCCCGGGAACGAGCAGTACTTC.

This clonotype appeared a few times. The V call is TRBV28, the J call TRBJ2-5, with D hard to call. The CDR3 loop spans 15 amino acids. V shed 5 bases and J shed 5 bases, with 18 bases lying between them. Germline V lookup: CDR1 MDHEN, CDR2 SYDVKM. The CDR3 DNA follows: TGTGCCAGCAGTAAATTACGAAACAGTCGGGAGACCCAGTACTTC. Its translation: CASSKLRNSRETQYF.

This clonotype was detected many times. Written as DNA, the CDR3 is TGCGCCAGCAGCCCGACGGCCGGCCTTAGCTCCTACAATGAGCAGTTCTTC. This sequence encodes CASSPTAGLSSYNEQFF. This chain links TRBV5-1 with TRBJ2-1, with D hard to call. The CDR3 extends over 17 amino acids. V shed 4 bases and J shed 0 bases, with 17 bases lying between them. CDR1 is SGHRS, CDR2 YFSETQ, per germline. Using reference TRBV5-1 and TRBJ2-1 for the parts outside the CDR3, the full variable domain is KAGVTQTPRYLIKTRGQQVTLSCSPISGHRSVSWYQQTPGQGLQFLFEYFSETQRNKGNFPGRFSGRQFSNSRSEMNVSTLELGDSALYLCASSPTAGLSSYNEQFFGPGTRLTVL.

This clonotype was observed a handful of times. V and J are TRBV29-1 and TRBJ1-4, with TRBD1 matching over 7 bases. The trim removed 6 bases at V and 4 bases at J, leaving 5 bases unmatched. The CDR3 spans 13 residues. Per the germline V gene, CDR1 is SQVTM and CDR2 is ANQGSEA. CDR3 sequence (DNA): TGCAGCGTCAAGGGGGCTTTTAATGAAAAACTGTTTTTT. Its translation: CSVKGAFNEKLFF.

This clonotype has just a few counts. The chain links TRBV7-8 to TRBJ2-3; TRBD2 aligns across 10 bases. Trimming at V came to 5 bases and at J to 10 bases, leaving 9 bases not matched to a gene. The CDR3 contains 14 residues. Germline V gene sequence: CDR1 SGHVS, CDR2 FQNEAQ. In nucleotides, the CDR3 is TGTGCCAGCAGCCTTCTCGCTAGCGGGAGCGCGCAGTATTTT. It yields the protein CASSLLASGSAQYF.

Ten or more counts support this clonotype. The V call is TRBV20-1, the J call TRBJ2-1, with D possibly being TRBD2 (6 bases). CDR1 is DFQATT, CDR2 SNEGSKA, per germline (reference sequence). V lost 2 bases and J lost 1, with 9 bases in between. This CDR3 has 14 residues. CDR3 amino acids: CSARPSVSYNEQFF. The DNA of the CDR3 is TGCAGTGCTAGACCTAGCGTATCCTACAATGAGCAGTTCTTC.

Written as DNA, the CDR3 is TGCAGTGTGTCCCCGGGCCGGTGGGATGAGCAGTTCTTC. This sequence encodes CSVSPGRWDEQFF. The gene calls are TRBV20-1 and TRBJ2-1; no firm D call. With 7 bases removed from V and 8 bases from J, the gap between germline ends came to 18 bases. This CDR3 spans 13 amino acids. Germline CDR1 and CDR2: DFQATT and SNEGSKA (reference sequence).

The CDR3 loop reads CAISESRGRPGQPQHF. The CDR3, as DNA: TGTGCCATCAGTGAGTCGAGGGGGAGGCCGGGTCAGCCCCAGCATTTT. V is TRBV10-3 and J is TRBJ1-5; TRBD1 is a possible D gene (6 bases). Trimming removed 0 bases from V and 6 bases from J, with 15 bases in between. Germline-derived CDR1 and CDR2 are ENHRY and SYGVKD. The CDR3 has 16 residues.

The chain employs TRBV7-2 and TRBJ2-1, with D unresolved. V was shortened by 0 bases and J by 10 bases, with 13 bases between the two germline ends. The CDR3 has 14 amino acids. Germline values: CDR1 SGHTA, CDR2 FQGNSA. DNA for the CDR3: TGTGCCAGCAGCTTAGCTATTGGGTCCGGAGAGCAGTTCTTC. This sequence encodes CASSLAIGSGEQFF.

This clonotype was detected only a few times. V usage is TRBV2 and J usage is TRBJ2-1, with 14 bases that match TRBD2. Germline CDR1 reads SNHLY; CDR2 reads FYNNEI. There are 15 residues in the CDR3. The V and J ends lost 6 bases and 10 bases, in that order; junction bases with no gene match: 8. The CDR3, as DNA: TGTGCCAGCAGGATGGGACTAGCGGGAGCATGGGAGCAGTTCTTC. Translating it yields CASRMGLAGAWEQFF.

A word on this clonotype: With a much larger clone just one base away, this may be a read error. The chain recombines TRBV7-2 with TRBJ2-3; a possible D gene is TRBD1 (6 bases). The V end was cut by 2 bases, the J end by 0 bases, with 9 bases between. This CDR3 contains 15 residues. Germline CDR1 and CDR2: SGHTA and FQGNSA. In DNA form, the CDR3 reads TGTGCCAGCAGCTTACAGGGGATCAGCACAGATACGCAGTATTTT. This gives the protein CASSLQGISTDTQYF.

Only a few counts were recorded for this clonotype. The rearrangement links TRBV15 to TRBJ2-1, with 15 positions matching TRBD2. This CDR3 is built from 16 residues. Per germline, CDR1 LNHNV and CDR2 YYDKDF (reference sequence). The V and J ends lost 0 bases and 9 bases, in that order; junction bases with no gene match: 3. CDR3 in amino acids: CATSRDTGLAGGEQFF. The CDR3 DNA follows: TGTGCCACCAGCAGAGACACGGGACTAGCGGGAGGTGAGCAGTTCTTC.

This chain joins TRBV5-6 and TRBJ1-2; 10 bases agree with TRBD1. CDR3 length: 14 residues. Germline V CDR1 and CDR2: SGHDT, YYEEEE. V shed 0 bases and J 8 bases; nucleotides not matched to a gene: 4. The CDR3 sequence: CASSLVDRGHGYTF. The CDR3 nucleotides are TGTGCCAGCAGCTTGGTCGACAGGGGGCACGGCTACACCTTC.

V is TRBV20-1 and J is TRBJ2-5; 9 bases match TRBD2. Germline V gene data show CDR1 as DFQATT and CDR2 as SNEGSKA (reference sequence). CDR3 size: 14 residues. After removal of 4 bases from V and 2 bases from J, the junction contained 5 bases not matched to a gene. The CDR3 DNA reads TGCAGTGCTACGCGACTAGCGGAACAAGAGACCCAGTACTTC. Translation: CSATRLAEQETQYF.

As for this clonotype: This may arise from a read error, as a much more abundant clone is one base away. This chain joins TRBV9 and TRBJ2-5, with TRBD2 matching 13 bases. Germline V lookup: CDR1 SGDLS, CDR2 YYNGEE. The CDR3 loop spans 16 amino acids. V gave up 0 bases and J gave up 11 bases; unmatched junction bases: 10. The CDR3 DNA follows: TGTGCCAGCAGCGTAGGGACTAGCGGGAGTACGGGTGAGCAGTACTTC. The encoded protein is CASSVGTSGSTGEQYF.

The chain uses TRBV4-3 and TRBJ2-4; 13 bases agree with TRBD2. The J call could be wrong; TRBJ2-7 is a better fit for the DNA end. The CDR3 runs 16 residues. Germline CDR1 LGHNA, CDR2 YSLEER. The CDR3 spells CASSQARTSGSYEQYF. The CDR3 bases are TGCGCCAGCAGCCAAGCCAGGACTAGCGGGAGTTACGAGCAGTACTTC.

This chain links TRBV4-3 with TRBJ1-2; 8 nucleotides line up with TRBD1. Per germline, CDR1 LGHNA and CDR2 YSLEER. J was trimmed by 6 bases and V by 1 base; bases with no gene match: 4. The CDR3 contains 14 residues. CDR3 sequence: CASSQVTGEDGYTF. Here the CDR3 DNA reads TGCGCCAGCAGCCAAGTGACAGGGGAGGATGGCTACACCTTC.

CDR3 residues: CASSSTDVIYEQYF. The CDR3 DNA reads as TGTGCCAGCAGCTCAACCGACGTAATCTACGAGCAGTACTTC. The chain uses TRBV7-9 and TRBJ2-5, with D unclear. The DNA end is more similar to TRBJ2-7, so the J call may be wrong. The germline gives CDR1 SEHNR, CDR2 FQNEAQ (reference sequence). This CDR3 comprises 14 residues.

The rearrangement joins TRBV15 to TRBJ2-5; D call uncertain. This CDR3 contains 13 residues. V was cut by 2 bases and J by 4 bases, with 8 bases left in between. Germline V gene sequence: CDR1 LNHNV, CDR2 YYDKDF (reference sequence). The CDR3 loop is CATSRSTGETQYF. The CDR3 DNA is TGTGCCACCAGCAGATCGACGGGAGAGACCCAGTACTTC.

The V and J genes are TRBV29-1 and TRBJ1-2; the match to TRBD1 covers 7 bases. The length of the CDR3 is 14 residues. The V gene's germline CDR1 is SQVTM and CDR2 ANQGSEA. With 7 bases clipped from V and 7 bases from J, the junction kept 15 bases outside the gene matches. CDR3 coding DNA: TGCAGCGCCGCTAGTCCGGACAGGAGCTTTGGCTACACCTTC. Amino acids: CSAASPDRSFGYTF.

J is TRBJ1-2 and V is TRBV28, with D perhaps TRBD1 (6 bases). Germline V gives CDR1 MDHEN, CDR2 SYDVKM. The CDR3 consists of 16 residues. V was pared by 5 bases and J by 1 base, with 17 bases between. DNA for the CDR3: TGTGCCAGCAGTCCTCTTTGGGGGGGCTATAACTATGGCTACACCTTC. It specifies CASSPLWGGYNYGYTF.

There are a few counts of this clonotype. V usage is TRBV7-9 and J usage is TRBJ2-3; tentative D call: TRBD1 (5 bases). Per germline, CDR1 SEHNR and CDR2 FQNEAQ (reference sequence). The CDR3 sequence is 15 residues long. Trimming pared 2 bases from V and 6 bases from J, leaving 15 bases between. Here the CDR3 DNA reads TGTGCCAGCAGCTTATTCGGACAACGCATGGATACGCAGTATTTT. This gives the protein CASSLFGQRMDTQYF.

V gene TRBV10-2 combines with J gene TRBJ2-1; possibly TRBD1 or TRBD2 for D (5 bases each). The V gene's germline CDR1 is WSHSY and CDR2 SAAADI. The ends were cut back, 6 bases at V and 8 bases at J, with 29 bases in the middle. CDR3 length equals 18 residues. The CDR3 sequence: CASRSMGEKGRKVDEQFF. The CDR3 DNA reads TGCGCCAGCAGGAGCATGGGGGAGAAGGGGCGAAAAGTAGATGAGCAGTTCTTC.

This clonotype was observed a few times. For the CDR3, the DNA is TGTGCCAGCACCCTAGACAGGGGGACCCAGTACTTC. This gives the protein CASTLDRGTQYF. The gene calls are TRBV2 and TRBJ2-5; 8 nucleotides agree with TRBD1. The CDR3 sequence is 12 residues long. The V gene's germline CDR1 is SNHLY and CDR2 FYNNEI. J lost 7 bases, V lost 7 bases, and 5 bases had no gene match.

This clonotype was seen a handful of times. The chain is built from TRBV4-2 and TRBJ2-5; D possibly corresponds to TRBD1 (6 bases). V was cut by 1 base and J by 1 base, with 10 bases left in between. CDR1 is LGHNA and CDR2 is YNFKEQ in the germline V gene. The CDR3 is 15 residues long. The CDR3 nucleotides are TGTGCCAGCAGCCAAGTCCAGGGGACCCAAGAGACCCAGTACTTC. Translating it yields CASSQVQGTQETQYF.